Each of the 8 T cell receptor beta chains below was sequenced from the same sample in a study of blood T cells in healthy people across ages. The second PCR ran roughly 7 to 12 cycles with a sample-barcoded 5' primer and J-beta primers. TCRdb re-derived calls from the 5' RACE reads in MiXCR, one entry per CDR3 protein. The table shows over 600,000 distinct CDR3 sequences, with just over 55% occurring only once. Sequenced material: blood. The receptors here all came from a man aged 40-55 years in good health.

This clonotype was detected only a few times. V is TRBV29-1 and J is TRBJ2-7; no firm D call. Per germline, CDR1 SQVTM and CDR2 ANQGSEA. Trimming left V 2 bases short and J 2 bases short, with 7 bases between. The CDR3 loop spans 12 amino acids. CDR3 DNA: TGCAGCGTTGAAAGAGACACCTACGAGCAGTACTTC. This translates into CSVERDTYEQYF.

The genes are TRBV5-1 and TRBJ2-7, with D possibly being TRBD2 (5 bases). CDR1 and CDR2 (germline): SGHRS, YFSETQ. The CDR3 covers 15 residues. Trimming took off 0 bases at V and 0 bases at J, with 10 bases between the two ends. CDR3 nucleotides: TGCGCCAGCAGCTTGGGGGCCGGGAACTCCTACGAGCAGTACTTC. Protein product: CASSLGAGNSYEQYF.

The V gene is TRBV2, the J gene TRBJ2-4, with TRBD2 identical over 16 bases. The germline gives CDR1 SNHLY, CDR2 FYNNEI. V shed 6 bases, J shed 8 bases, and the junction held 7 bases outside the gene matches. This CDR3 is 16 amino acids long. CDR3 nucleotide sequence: TGTGCCAGCAGGCCGGGACTAGCGGGAGGGACCGACATTCAGTACTTC. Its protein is CASRPGLAGGTDIQYF.

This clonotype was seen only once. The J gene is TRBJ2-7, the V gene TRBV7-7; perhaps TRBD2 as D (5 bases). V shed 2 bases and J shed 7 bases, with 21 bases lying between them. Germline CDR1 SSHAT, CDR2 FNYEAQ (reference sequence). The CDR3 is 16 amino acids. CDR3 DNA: TGTGCCAGCAGCTTACGGGCTTTAGCGCCTAACAATGAGCAGTACTTC. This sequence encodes CASSLRALAPNNEQYF.

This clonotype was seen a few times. CDR3 nucleotides: TGTGCCAGCAGTGAATTTGGGGGACAGGGAGGAACAGATACGCAGTATTTT. It is translated as CASSEFGGQGGTDTQYF. The V gene is TRBV25-1, the J gene TRBJ2-3; TRBD1 aligns across 9 bases. The length of the CDR3 is 17 residues. V shed 1 base and J 3 bases; nucleotides not matched to a gene: 8. Germline values: CDR1 MGHDK, CDR2 SYGVNS.

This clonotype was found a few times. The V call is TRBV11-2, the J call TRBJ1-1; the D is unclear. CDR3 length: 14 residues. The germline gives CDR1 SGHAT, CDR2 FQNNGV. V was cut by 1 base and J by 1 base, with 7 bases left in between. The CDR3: CASSLGTRNTEAFF. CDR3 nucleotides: TGTGCCAGCAGCTTAGGAACCCGGAACACTGAAGCTTTCTTT. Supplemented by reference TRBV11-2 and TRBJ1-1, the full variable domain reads EAGVAQSPRYKIIEKRQSVAFWCNPISGHATLYWYQQILGQGPKLLIQFQNNGVVDDSQLPKDRFSAERLKGVDSTLKIQPAKLEDSAVYLCASSLGTRNTEAFFGQGTRLTVV.

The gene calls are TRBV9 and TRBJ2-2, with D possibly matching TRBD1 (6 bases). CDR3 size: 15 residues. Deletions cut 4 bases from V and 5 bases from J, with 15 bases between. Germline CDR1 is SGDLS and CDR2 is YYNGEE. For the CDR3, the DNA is TGTGCCAGCAGCCTCACAGGGTTAGAAACCGGGGAGCTGTTTTTT. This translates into CASSLTGLETGELFF.

CDR3 DNA sequence: TGCGCCAGCACTGACTCGGGACAGCCCCAAGAGACCCAGTACTTC. This gives the protein CASTDSGQPQETQYF. J is TRBJ2-5 and V is TRBV5-1; the match to TRBD1 covers 7 bases. The CDR3 spans 15 residues. The trim removed 6 bases at V and 1 base at J, leaving 9 bases unmatched. Per germline, CDR1 SGHRS and CDR2 YFSETQ.